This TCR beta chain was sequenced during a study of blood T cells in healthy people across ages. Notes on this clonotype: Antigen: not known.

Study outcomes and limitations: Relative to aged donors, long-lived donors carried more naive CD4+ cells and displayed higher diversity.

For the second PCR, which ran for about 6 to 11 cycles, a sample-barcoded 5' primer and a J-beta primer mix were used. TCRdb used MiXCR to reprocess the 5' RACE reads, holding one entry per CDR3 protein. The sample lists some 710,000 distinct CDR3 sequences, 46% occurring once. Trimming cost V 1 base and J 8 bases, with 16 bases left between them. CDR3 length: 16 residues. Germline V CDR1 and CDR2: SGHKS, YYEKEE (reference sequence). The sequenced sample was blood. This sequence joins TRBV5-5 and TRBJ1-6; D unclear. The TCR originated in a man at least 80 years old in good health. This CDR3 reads CASSLYPGRHDSPLHF. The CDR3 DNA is TGTGCCAGCAGCTTGTATCCAGGAAGGCACGATTCACCCCTCCACTTT.